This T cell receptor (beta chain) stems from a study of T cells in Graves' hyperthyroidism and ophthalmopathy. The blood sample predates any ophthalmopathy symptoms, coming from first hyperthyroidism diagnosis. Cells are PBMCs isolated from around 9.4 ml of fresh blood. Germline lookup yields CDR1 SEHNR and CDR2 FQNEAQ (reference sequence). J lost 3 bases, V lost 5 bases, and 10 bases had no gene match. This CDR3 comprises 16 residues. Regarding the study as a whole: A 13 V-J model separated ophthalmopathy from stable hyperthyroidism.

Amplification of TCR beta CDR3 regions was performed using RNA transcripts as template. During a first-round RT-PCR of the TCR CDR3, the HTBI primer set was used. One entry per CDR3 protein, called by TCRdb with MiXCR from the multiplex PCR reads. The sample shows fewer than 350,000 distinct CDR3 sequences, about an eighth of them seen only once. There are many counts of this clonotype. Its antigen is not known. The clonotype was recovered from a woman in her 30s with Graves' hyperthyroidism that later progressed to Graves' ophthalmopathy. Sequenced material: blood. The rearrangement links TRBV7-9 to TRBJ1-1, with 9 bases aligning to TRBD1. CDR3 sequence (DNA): TGTGCCAGCAGCCAGATTGTAGACAGGGGGTACACTGAAGCTTTCTTT. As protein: CASSQIVDRGYTEAFF.